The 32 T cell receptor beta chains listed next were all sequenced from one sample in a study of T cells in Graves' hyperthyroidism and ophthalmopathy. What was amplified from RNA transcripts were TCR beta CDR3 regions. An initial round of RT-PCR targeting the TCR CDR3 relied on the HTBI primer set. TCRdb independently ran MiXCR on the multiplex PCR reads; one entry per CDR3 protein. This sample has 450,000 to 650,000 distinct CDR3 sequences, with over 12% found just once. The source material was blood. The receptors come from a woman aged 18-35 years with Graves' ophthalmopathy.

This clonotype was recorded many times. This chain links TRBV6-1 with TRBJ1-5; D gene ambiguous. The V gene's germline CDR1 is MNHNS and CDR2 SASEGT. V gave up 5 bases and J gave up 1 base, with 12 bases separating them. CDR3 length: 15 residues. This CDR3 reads CASSSGMLSNQPQHF. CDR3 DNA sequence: TGTGCCAGCAGTTCCGGGATGTTGAGCAATCAGCCCCAGCATTTT.

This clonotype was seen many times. The CDR3 coding sequence is TGTGCCAGCCGTCCGAGGACAGGGAATTATAATTCACCCCTCCACTTT. It translates to CASRPRTGNYNSPLHF. The chain is built from TRBV28 and TRBJ1-6, with 8 bases matching TRBD1. The CDR3 sequence is 16 residues long. CDR1 and CDR2 from the germline V gene are MDHEN and SYDVKM. After removal of 8 bases from V and 4 bases from J, the junction contained 10 bases not matched to a gene.

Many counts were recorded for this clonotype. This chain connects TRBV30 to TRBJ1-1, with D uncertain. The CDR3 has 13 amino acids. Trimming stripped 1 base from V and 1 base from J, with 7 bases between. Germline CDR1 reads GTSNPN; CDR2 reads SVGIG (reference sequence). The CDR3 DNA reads TGTGCCTGGAGTGGTACAGCGAACACTGAAGCTTTCTTT. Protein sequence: CAWSGTANTEAFF.

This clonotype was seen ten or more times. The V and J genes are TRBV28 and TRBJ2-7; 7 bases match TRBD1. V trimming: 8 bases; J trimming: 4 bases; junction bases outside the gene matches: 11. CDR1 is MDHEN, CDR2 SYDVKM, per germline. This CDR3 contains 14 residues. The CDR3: CASFLGRDSYEQYF. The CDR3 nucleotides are TGTGCCAGCTTTTTAGGCCGGGACAGTTACGAGCAGTACTTC.

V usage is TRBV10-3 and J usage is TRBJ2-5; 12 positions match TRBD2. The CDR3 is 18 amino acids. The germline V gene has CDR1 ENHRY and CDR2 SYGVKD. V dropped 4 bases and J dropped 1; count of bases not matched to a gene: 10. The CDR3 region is CAISGAPGLAGPQETQYF. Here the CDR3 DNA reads TGTGCCATCAGTGGGGCCCCGGGACTAGCGGGCCCCCAAGAGACCCAGTACTTC.

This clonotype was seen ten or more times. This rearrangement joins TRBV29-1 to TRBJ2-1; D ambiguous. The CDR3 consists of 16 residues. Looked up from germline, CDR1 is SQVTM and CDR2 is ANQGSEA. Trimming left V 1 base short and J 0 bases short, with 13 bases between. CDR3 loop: CSVEGGRLSSYNEQFF. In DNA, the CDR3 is TGCAGCGTTGAAGGCGGCCGATTGAGCTCCTACAATGAGCAGTTCTTC.

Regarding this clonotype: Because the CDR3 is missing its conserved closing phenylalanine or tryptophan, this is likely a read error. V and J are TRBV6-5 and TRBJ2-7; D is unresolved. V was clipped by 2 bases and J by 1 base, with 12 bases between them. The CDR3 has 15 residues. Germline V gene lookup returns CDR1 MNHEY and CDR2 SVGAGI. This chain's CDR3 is CASSYSSGRSYEQYL. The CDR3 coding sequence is TGTGCCAGCAGTTACAGTTCCGGCCGATCCTACGAGCAGTACTTA.

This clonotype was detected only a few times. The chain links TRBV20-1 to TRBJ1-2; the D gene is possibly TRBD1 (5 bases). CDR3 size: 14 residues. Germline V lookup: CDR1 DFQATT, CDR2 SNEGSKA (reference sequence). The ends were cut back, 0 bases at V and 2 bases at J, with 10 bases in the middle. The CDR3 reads CSARDRGGNYGYTF. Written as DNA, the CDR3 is TGCAGTGCTAGAGATCGGGGGGGGAACTATGGCTACACCTTC.

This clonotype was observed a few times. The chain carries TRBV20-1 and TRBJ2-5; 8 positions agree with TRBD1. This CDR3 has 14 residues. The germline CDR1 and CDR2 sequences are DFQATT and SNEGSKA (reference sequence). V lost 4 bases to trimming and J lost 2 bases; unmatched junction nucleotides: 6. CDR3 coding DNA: TGCAGTGCTACGACAGGGGTGTGGCAAGAGACCCAGTACTTC. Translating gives CSATTGVWQETQYF.

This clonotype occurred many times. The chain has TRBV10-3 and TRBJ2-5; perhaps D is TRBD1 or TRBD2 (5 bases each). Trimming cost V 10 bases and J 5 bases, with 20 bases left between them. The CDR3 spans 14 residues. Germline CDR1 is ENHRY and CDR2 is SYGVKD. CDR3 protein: CASRPGARRETQYF. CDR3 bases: TGTGCCAGCCGCCCCGGGGCCCGCCGGGAGACCCAGTACTTC.

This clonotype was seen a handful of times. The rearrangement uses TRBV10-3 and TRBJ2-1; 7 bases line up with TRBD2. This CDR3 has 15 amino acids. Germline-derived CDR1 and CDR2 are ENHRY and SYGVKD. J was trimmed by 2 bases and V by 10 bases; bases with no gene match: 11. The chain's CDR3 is CASGGSSGTYNEQFF. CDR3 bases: TGTGCCAGCGGCGGGAGTAGCGGCACCTACAATGAGCAGTTCTTC.

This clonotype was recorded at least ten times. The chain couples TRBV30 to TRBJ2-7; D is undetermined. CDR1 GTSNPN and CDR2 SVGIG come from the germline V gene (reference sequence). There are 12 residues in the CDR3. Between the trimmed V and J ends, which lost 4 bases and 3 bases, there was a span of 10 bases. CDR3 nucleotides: TGTGCCTGGAATGGGCAAAGCTACGAGCAGTACTTC. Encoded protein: CAWNGQSYEQYF.

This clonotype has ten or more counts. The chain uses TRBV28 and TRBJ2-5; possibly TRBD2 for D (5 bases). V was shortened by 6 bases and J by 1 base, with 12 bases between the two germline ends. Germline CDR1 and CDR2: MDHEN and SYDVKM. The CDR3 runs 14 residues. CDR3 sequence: CASSLSGIQETQYF. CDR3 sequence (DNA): TGTGCCAGCAGCCTGTCGGGGATCCAAGAGACCCAGTACTTC. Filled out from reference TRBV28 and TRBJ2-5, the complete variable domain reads DVKVTQSSRYLVKRTGEKVFLECVQDMDHENMFWYRQDPGLGLRLIYFSYDVKMKEKGDIPEGYSVSREKKERFSLILESASTNQTSMYLCASSLSGIQETQYFGPGTRLLVL.

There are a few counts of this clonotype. In DNA, the CDR3 is TGTGCCAGCAGTTTATTTCGGGGGAACAGCGAGCAGTACTTC. Amino acids: CASSLFRGNSEQYF. The chain couples TRBV27 to TRBJ2-7; D may be TRBD2 (6 bases). The CDR3 is made up of 14 amino acids. The ends were cut back, 1 base at V and 6 bases at J, with 13 bases in the middle. Germline V lookup: CDR1 MNHEY, CDR2 SMNVEV (reference sequence).

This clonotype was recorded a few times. For the CDR3, the DNA is TGTGCCAGCTCACCCGGGACAGGGGTACCTACCTACGAGCAGTACTTC. Amino acids: CASSPGTGVPTYEQYF. V is TRBV18 and J is TRBJ2-7, with 10 bases fitting TRBD1. The CDR3 sequence is 16 residues long. The V segment lost 3 bases and the J segment 2 bases; nucleotides outside the gene matches: 7. Germline loops: CDR1 KGHSH, CDR2 LQKENI.

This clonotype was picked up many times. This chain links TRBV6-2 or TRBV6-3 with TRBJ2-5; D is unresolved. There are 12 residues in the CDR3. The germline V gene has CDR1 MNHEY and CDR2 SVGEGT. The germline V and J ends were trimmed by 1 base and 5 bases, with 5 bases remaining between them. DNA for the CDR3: TGTGCCAGCAGTTACTATGGGGAGACCCAGTACTTC. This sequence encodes CASSYYGETQYF.

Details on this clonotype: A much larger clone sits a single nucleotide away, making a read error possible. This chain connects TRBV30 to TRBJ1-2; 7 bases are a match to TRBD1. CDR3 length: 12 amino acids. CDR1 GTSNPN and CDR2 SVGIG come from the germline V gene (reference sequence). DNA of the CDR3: TGTGTCTGGAGTGTACCCGGACAGGCCCACACCTTC. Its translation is CVWSVPGQAHTF.

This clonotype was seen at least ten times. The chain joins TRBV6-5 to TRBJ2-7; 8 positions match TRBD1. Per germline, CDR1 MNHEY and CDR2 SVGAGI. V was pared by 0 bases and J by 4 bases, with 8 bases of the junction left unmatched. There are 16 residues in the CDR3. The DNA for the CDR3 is TGTGCCAGCAGTTACTCGAAAGCAGGGGGCGTGTACGAGCAGTACTTC. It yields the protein CASSYSKAGGVYEQYF.

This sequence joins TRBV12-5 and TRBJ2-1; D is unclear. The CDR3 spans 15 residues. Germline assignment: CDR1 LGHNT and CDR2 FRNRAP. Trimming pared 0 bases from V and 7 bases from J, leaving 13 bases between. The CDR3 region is CASGLVRAAINEQFF. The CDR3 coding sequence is TGTGCTAGTGGTTTGGTACGGGCCGCCATAAATGAGCAGTTCTTC.

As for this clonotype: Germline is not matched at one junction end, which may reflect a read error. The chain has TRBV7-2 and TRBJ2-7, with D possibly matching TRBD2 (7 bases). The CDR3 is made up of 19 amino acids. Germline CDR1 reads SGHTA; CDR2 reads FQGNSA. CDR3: CASSPGVTRGLLRTYEQYF. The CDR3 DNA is TGCGCCAGCAGCCCGGGGGTGACCAGGGGACTACTACGAACCTACGAGCAGTACTTC.

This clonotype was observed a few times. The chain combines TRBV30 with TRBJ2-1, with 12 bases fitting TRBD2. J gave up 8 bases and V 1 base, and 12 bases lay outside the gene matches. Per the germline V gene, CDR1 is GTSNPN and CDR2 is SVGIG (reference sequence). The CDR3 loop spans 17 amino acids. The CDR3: CAWSGQRTSGIPDEQFF. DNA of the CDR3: TGTGCCTGGAGTGGGCAGAGGACTAGCGGGATCCCAGATGAGCAGTTCTTC.

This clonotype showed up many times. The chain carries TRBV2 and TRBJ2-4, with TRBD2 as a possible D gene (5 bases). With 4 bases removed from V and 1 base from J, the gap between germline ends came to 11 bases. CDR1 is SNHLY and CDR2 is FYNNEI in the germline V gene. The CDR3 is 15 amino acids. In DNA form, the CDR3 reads TGTGCCAGCAGTGCGAAAGACTACGCCAAAAACATTCAGTACTTC. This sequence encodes CASSAKDYAKNIQYF.

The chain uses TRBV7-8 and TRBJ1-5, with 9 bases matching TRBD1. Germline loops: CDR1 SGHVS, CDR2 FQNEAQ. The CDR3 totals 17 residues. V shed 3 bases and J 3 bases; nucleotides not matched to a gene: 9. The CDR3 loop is CASSFETGTGINQPQHF. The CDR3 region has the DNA TGTGCCAGCAGCTTCGAGACCGGGACAGGGATCAATCAGCCCCAGCATTTT.

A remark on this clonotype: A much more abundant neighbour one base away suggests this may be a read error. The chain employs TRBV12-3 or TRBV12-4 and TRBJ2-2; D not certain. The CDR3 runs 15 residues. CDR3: CAGSLAPASAGELFF. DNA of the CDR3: TGTGCCGGCAGTTTAGCTCCGGCCTCAGCCGGGGAGCTGTTTTTT.

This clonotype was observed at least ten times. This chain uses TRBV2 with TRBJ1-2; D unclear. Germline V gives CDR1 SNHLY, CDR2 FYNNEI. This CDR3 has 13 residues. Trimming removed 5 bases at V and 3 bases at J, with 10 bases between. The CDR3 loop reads CASSPHSDYGYTF. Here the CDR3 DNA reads TGTGCCAGCAGTCCGCACAGCGACTATGGCTACACCTTC.

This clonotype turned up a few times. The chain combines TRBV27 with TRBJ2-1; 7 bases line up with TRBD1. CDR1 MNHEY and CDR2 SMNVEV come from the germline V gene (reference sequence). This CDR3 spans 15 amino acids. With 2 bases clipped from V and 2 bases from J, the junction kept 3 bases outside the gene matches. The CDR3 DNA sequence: TGTGCCAGCAGTTTAGACAGGGAAACCTACAATGAGCAGTTCTTC. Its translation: CASSLDRETYNEQFF.

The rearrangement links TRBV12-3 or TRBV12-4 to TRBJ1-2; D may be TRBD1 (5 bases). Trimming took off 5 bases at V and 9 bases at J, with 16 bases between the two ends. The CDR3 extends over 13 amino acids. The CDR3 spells CASSQGPRSSYTF. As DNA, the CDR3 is TGTGCCAGCAGTCAGGGCCCTCGAAGCAGCTACACCTTC.

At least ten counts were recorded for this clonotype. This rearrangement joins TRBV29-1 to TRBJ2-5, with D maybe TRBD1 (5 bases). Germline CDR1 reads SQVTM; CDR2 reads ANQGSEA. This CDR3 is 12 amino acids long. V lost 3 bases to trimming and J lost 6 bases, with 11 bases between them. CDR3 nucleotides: TGCAGCGTTGAGACAGAGGCAAAGACCCAGTACTTC. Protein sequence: CSVETEAKTQYF.

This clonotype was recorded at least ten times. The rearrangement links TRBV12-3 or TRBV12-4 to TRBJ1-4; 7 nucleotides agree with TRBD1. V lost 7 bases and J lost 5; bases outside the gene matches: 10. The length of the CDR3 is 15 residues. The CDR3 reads CASTDPGQSNEKLFF. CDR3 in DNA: TGTGCCAGCACCGATCCGGGACAGAGCAATGAAAAACTGTTTTTT.

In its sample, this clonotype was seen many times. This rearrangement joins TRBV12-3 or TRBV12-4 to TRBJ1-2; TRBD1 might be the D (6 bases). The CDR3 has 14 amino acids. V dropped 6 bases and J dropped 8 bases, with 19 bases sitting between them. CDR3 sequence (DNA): TGTGCCAGCAGCTATGGGGGCAGGGCGAAAGGCTACACCTTC. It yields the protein CASSYGGRAKGYTF.

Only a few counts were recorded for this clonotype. CDR3 sequence: CASRSEVSYEQYF. Here the CDR3 DNA reads TGTGCCAGCAGGAGTGAGGTGTCCTACGAGCAGTACTTC. V gene TRBV6-1 combines with J gene TRBJ2-7; no definite D call. Germline V gene data show CDR1 as MNHNS and CDR2 as SASEGT. The CDR3 spans 13 residues. The ends were cut back, 6 bases at V and 1 base at J, with 10 bases in the middle.

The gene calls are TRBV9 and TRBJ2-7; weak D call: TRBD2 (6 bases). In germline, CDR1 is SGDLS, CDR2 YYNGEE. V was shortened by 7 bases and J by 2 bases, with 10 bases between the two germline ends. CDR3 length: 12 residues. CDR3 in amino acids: CASGRTTYEQYF. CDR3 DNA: TGTGCCAGCGGGAGGACTACCTACGAGCAGTACTTC.